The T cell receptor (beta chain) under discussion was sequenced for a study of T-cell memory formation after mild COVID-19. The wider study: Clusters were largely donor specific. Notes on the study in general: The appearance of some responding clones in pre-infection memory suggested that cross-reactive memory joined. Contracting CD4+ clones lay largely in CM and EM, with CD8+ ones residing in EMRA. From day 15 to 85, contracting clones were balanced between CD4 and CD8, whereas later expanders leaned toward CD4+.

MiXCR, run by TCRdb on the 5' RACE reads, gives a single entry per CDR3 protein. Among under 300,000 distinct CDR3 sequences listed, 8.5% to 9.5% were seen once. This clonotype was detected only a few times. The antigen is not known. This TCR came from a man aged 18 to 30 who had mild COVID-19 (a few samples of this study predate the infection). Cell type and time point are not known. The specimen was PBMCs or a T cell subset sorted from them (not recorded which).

In DNA, the CDR3 is TGTGCCAGCAGCGTAGGGACAGGTCCGGGGTACGAGCAGTACTTC. Protein sequence: CASSVGTGPGYEQYF. V is TRBV9 and J is TRBJ2-7; 7 bases are a match to TRBD1. In germline, CDR1 is SGDLS, CDR2 YYNGEE. The ends lost 0 bases at V and 4 bases at J; junction bases unmatched: 7. The CDR3 covers 15 residues.